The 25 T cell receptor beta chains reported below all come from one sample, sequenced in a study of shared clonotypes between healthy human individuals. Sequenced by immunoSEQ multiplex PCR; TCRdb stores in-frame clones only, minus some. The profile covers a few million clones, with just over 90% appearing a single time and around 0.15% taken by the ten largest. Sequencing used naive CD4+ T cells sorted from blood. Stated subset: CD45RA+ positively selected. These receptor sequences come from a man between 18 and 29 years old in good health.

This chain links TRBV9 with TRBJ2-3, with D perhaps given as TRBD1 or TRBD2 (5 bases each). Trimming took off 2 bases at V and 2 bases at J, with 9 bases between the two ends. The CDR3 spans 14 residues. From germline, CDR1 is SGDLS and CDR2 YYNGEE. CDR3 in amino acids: CASSVRGDTDTQYF. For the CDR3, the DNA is TGTGCCAGCAGCGTTAGGGGAGACACAGATACGCAGTATTTT. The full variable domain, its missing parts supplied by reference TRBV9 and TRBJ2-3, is DSGVTQTPKHLITATGQRVTLRCSPRSGDLSVYWYQQSLDQGLQFLIQYYNGEERAKGNILERFSAQQFPDLHSELNLSSLELGDSALYFCASSVRGDTDTQYFGPGTRLTVL.

DNA for the CDR3: TGTGCCAGCAGTGAATACGCTGTCAACTTGCTGAGAGAGACCCAGTACTTC. Its protein product is CASSEYAVNLLRETQYF. The chain carries TRBV25-1 and TRBJ2-5; D is undetermined. The CDR3 contains 17 residues. V was pared by 0 bases and J by 4 bases, with 18 bases between. CDR1 and CDR2 (germline): MGHDK, SYGVNS. Variable domain in full (rest from reference TRBV25-1 and TRBJ2-5): EADIYQTPRYLVIGTGKKITLECSQTMGHDKMYWYQQDPGMELHLIHYSYGVNSTEKGDLSSESTVSRIRTEHFPLTLESARPSHTSQYLCASSEYAVNLLRETQYFGPGTRLLVL.

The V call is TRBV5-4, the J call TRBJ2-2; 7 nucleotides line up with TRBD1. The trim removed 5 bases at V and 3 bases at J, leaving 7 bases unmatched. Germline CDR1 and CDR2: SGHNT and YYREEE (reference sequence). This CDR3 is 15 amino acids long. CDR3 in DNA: TGTGCCAGCAGTCAAAGACAGGGCGACACCGGGGAGCTGTTTTTT. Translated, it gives CASSQRQGDTGELFF.

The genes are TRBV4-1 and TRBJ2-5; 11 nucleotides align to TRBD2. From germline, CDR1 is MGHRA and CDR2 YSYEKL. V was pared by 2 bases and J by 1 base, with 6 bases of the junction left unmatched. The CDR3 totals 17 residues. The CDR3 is CASSQRGLAALQETQYF. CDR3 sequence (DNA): TGCGCCAGCAGCCAAAGGGGACTAGCGGCACTCCAAGAGACCCAGTACTTC.

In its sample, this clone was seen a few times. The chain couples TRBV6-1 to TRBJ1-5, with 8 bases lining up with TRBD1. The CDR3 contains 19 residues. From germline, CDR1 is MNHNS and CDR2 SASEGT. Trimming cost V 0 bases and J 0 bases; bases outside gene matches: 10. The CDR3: CASSEAHWQTGDSNQPQHF. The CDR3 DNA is TGTGCCAGCAGTGAAGCCCACTGGCAGACAGGGGATAGCAATCAGCCCCAGCATTTT.

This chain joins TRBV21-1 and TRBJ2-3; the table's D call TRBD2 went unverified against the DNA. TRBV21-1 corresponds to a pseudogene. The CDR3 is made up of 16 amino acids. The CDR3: CASSKPTLRGTDTQYF. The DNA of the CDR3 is TGTGCCAGCAGCAAACCGACCCTCCGGGGCACAGATACGCAGTATTTT.

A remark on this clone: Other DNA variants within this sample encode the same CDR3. The CDR3 bases are TGTGCCAGCAGCACAGGGGTTAACTATGGCTACACCTTC. Protein: CASSTGVNYGYTF. The genes are TRBV28 and TRBJ1-2, with TRBD1 matching over 7 bases. Per the germline V gene, CDR1 is MDHEN and CDR2 is SYDVKM. The CDR3 consists of 13 residues. The junction had 2 bases not matched to a gene; V was cut back by 6 bases and J by 1 base.

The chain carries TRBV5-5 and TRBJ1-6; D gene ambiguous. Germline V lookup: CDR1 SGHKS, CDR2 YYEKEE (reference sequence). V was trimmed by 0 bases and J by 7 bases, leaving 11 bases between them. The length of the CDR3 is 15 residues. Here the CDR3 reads CASSLGAGNNSPLHF. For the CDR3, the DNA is TGTGCCAGCAGCTTGGGGGCCGGGAACAATTCACCCCTCCACTTT. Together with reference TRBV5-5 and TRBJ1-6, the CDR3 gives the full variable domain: DAGVTQSPTHLIKTRGQQVTLRCSPISGHKSVSWYQQVLGQGPQFIFQYYEKEERGRGNFPDRFSARQFPNYSSELNVNALLLGDSALYLCASSLGAGNNSPLHFGNGTRLTVT.

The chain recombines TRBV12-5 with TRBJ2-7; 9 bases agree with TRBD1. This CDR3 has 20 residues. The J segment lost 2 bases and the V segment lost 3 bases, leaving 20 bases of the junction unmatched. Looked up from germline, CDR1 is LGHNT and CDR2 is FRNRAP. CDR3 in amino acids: CASGFKEGTGICWAAYEQYF. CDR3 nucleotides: TGTGCTAGTGGTTTTAAAGAAGGGACAGGGATATGCTGGGCCGCCTACGAGCAGTACTTC.

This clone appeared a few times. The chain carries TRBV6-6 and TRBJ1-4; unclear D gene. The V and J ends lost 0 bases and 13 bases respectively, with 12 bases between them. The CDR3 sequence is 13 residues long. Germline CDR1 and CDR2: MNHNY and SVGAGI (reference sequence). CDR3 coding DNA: TGTGCCAGCAGTTACTCGCCGGAGATGGGACTGTTTTTT. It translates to CASSYSPEMGLFF.

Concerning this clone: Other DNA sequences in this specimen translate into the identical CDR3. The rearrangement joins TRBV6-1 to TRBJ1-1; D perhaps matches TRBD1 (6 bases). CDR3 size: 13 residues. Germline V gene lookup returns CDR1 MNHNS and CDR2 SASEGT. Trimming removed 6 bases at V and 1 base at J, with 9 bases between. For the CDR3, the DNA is TGTGCCAGCAGGGACAGAGGGAACACTGAAGCTTTCTTT. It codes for CASRDRGNTEAFF.

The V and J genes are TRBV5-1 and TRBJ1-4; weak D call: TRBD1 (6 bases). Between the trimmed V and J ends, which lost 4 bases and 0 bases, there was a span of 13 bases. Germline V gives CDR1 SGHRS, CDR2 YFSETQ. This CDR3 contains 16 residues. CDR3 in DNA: TGCGCCAGCAGCAGAGGGGACACCTCAACTAATGAAAAACTGTTTTTT. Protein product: CASSRGDTSTNEKLFF.

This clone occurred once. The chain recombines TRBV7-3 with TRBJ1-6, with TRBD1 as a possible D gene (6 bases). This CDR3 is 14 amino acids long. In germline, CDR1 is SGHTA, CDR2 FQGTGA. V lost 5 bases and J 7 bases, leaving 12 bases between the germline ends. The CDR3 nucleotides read TGTGCCAGCAGCAAAACAAGGGGGAATTCACCCCTCCACTTT. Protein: CASSKTRGNSPLHF.

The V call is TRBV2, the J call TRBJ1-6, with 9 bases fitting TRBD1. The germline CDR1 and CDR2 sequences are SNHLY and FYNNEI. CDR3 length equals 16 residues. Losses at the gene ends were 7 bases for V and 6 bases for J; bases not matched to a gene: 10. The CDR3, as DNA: TGTGCCAGCATGCCGGGGACAGGGCCTTTTAATTCACCCCTCCACTTT. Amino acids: CASMPGTGPFNSPLHF.

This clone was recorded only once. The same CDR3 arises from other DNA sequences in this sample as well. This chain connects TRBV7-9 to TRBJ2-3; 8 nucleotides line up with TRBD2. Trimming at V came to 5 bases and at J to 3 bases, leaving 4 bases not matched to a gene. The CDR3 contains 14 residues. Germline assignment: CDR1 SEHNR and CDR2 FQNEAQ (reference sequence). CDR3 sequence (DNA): TGTGCCAGCAGCCGAAGCGGGAGTACAGATACGCAGTATTTT. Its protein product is CASSRSGSTDTQYF. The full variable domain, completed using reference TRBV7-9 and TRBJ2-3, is DTGVSQNPRHKITKRGQNVTFRCDPISEHNRLYWYRQTLGQGPEFLTYFQNEAQLEKSRLLSDRFSAERPKGSFSTLEIQRTEQGDSAMYLCASSRSGSTDTQYFGPGTRLTVL.

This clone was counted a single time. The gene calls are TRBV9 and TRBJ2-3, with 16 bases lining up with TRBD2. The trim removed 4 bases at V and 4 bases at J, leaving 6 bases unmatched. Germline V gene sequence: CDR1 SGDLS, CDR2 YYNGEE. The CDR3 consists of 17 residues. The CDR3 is CASSTGTSGGAADTQYF. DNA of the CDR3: TGTGCCAGCAGCACCGGGACTAGCGGGGGGGCTGCAGATACGCAGTATTTT.

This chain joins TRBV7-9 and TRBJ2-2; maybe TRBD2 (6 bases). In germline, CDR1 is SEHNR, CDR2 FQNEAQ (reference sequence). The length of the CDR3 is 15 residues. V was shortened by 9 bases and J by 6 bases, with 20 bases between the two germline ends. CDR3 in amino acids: CARTSTGLASGELFF. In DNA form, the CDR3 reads TGTGCCAGAACTTCTACGGGGCTAGCGTCCGGGGAGCTGTTTTTT.

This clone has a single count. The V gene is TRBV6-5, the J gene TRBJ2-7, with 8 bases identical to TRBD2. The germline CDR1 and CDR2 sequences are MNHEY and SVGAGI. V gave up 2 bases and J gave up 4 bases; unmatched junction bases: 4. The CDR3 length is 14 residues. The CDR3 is CASSYVSGGYEQYF. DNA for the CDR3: TGTGCCAGCAGTTACGTGAGCGGGGGATACGAGCAGTACTTC.

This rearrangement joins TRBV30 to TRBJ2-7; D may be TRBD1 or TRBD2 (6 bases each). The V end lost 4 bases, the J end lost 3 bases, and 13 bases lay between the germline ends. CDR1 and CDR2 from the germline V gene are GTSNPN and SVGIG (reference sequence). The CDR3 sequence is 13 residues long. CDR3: CAWNRGPLYEQYF. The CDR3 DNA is TGTGCCTGGAATCGGGGGCCACTCTACGAGCAGTACTTC.

DNA of the CDR3: TGTGCCATCAGTGAAGGGGCAGGGACCACCTACGAGCAGTACTTC. It encodes CAISEGAGTTYEQYF. This chain uses TRBV10-3 with TRBJ2-7, with D possibly being TRBD1 or TRBD2 (5 bases each). The ends were cut back, 3 bases at V and 2 bases at J, with 14 bases in the middle. Germline V gene data show CDR1 as ENHRY and CDR2 as SYGVKD. CDR3 length equals 15 residues.

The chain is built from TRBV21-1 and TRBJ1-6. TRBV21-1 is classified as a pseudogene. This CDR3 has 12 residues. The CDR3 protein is CASSKGPVTLHF. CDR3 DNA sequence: TGTGCCAGCAGCAAAGGCCCCGTAACCCTCCACTTT.

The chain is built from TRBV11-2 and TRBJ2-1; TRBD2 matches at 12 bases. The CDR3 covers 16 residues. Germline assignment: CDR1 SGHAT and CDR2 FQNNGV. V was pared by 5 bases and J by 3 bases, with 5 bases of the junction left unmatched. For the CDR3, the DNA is TGTGCCAGCAGCATAGGGACTAGCGGGCTCTACAATGAGCAGTTCTTC. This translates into CASSIGTSGLYNEQFF.

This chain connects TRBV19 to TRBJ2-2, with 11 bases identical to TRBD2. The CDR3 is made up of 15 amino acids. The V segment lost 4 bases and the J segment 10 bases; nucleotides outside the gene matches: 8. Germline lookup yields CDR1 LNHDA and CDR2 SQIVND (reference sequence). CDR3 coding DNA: TGTGCCAGTAGTAAAACGACTAGCGGGGTAACGGAGCTGTTTTTT. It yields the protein CASSKTTSGVTELFF.

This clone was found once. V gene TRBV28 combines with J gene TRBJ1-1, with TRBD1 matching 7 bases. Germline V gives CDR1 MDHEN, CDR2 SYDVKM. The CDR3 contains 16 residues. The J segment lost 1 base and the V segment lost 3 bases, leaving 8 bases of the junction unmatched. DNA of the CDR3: TGTGCCAGCAGTTTCCCTTCGCACAGGGGGAACACTGAAGCTTTCTTT. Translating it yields CASSFPSHRGNTEAFF. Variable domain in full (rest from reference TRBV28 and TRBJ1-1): DVKVTQSSRYLVKRTGEKVFLECVQDMDHENMFWYRQDPGLGLRLIYFSYDVKMKEKGDIPEGYSVSREKKERFSLILESASTNQTSMYLCASSFPSHRGNTEAFFGQGTRLTVV.

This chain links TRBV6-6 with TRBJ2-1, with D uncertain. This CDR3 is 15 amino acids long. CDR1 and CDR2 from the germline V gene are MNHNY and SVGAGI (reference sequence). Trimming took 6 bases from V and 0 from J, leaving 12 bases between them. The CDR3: CASRGKKSSYNEQFF. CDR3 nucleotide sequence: TGTGCCAGCAGGGGTAAGAAGAGCTCCTACAATGAGCAGTTCTTC.